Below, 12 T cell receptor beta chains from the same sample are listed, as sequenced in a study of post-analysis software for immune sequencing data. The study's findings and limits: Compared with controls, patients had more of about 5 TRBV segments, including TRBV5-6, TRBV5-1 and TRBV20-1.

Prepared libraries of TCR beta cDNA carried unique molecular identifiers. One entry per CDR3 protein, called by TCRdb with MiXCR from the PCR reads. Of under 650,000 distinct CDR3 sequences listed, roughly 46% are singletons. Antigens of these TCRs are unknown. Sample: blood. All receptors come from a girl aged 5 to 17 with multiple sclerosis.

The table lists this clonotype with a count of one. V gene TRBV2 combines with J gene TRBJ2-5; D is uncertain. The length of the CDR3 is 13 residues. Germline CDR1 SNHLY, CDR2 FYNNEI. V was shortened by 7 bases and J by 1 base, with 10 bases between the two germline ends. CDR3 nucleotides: TGTGCCAGCACTACCGGGTTCCAAGAGACCCAGTACTTC. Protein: CASTTGFQETQYF.

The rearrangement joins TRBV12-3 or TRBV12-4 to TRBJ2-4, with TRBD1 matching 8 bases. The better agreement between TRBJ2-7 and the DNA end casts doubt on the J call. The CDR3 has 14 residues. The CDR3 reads CASSRQGPNYEQYF. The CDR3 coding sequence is TGTGCCAGCAGTAGACAGGGGCCCAACTACGAGCAGTACTTC.

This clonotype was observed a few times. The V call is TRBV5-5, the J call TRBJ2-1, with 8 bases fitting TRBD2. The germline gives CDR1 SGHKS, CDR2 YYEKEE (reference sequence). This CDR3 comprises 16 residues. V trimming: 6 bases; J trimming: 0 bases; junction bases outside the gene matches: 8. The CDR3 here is CASNLFRGGSYNEQFF. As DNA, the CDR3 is TGTGCCAGCAACCTTTTTCGGGGGGGCTCCTACAATGAGCAGTTCTTC.

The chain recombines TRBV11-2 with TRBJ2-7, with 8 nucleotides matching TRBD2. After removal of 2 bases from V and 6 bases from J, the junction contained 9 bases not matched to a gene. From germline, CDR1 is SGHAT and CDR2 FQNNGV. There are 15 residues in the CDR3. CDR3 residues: CASSLFGTSGSEQYF. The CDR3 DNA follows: TGTGCCAGCAGCTTATTTGGGACTAGTGGCTCCGAGCAGTACTTC.

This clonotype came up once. The CDR3 bases are TGCAGTGCTCGCCCGGGGGGGGCGGTAAATGAGCAGTACTTC. It specifies CSARPGGAVNEQYF. The chain is built from TRBV20-1 and TRBJ2-7; the match to TRBD2 covers 8 bases. Unmatched junction bases numbered 13, after V lost 5 bases and J lost 7 bases. The CDR3 consists of 14 residues. Germline V lookup: CDR1 DFQATT, CDR2 SNEGSKA (reference sequence).

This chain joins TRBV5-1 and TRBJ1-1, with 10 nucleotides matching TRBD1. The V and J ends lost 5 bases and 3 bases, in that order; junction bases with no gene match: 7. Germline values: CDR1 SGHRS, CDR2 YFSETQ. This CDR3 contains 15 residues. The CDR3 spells CASRGQGIGDTEAFF. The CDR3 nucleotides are TGCGCCAGCAGGGGACAGGGGATCGGAGACACTGAAGCTTTCTTT.

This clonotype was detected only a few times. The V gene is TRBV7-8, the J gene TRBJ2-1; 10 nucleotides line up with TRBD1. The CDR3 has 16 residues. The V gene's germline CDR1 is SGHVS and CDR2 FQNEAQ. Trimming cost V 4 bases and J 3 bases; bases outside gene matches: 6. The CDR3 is CASSSWTGGFYNEQFF. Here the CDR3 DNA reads TGTGCCAGCAGCTCGTGGACAGGGGGGTTCTACAATGAGCAGTTCTTC.

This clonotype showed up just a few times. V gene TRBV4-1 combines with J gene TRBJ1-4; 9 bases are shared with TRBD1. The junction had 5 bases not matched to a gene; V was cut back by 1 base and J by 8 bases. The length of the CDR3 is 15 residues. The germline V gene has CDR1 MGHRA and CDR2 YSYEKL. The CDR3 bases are TGCGCCAGCAGCCAAGTAGACAGGGGGGAGGAAAAACTGTTTTTT. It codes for CASSQVDRGEEKLFF.

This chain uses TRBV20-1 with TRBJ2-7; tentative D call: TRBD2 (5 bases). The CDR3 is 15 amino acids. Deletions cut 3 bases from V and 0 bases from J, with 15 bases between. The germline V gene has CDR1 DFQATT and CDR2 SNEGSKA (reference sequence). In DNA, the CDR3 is TGCAGTGCTAGGCCAGGACTGTTGAGCTCCTACGAGCAGTACTTC. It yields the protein CSARPGLLSSYEQYF.

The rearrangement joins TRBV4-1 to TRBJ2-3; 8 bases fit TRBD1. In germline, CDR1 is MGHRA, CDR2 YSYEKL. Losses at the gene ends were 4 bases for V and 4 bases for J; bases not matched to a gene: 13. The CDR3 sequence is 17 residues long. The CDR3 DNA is TGCGCCAGCAGCCCAGGGGAAGGACAGGGATCTCCAGATACGCAGTATTTT. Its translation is CASSPGEGQGSPDTQYF.

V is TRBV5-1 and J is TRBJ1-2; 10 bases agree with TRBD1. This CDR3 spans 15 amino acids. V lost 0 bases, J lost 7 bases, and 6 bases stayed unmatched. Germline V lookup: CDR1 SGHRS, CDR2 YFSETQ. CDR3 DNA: TGCGCCAGCAGCTTGGCGACGACAGGGGGCTCTGGCTACACCTTC. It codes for CASSLATTGGSGYTF.

CDR3 in amino acids: CASSYTGGAGQETQYF. CDR3 bases: TGTGCCAGCAGTTACACAGGGGGCGCTGGACAAGAGACCCAGTACTTC. The chain is built from TRBV6-5 and TRBJ2-7, with TRBD1 matching 9 bases. With the DNA end fitting TRBJ2-5 better, the J assignment may be wrong. CDR1 is MNHEY, CDR2 SVGAGI, per germline. The CDR3 totals 16 residues.